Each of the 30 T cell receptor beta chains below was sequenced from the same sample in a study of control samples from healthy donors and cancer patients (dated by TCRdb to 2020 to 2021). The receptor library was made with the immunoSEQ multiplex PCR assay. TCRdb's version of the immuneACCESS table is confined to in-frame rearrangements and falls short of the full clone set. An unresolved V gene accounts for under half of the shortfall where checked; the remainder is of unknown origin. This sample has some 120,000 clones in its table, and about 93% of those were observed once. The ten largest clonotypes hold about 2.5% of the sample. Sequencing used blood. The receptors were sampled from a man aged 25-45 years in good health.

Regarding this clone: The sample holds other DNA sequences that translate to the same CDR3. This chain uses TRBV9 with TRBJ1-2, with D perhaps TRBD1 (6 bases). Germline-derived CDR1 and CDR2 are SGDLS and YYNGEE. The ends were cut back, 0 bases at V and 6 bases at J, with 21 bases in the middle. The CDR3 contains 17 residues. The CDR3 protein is CASSVEAWGGRGDGYTF. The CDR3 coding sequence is TGTGCCAGCAGCGTAGAGGCGTGGGGGGGGCGTGGCGATGGCTACACCTTC.

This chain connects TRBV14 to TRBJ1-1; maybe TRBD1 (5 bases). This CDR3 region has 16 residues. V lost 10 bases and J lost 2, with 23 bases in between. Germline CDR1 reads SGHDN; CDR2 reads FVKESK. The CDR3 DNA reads TGTGCCACCGGTCGAGGGGAGGACCCATTAAACACTGAAGCTTTCTTT. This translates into CATGRGEDPLNTEAFF.

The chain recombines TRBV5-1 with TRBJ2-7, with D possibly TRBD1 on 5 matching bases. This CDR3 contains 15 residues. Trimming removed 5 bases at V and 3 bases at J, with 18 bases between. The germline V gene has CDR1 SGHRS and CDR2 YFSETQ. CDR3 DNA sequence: TGCGCCAGCAGTTACCGACAGAGTCCATACTACGAGCAGTACGTC. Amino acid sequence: CASSYRQSPYYEQYV.

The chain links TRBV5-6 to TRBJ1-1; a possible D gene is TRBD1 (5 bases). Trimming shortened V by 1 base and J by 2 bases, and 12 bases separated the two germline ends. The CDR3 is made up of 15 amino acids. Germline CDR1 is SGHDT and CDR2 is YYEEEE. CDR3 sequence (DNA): TGTGCCAGCAGCTTGCTCAGGGCTAGAAACACTGAAGCTTTCTTT. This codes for CASSLLRARNTEAFF. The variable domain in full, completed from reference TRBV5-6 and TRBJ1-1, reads DAGVTQSPTHLIKTRGQQVTLRCSPKSGHDTVSWYQQALGQGPQFIFQYYEEEERQRGNFPDRFSGHQFPNYSSELNVNALLLGDSALYLCASSLLRARNTEAFFGQGTRLTVV.

The CDR3 protein is CASSSIGRGYTF. CDR3 bases: TGTGCCAGCAGCAGTATAGGGCGCGGCTACACCTTC. This chain links TRBV16 with TRBJ1-2; D gene unclear. The CDR3 totals 12 residues. CDR1 is KGHSY and CDR2 is FQNENV in the germline V gene. V shed 5 bases and J shed 8 bases, with 12 bases lying between them.

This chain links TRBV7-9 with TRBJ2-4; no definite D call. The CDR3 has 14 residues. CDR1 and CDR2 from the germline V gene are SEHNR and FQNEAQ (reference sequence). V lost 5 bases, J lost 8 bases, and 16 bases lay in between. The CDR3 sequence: CASSPPPPPDIQYF. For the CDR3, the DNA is TGTGCCAGCAGCCCACCACCCCCCCCGGACATTCAGTACTTC.

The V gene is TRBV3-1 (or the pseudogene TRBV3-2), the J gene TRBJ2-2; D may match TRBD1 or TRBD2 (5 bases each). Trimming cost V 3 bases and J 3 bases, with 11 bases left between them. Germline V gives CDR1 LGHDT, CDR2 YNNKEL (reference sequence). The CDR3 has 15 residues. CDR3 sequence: CASSQAGSHTGELFF. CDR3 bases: TGTGCCAGCAGCCAGGCAGGGAGTCACACCGGGGAGCTGTTTTTT.

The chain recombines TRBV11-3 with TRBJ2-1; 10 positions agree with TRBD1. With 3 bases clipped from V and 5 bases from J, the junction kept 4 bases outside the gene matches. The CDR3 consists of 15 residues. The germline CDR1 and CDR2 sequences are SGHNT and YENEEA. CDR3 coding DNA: TGTGCCAGCAGCTTGGGGGACAGGGGCCACAATGAGCAGTTCTTC. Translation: CASSLGDRGHNEQFF.

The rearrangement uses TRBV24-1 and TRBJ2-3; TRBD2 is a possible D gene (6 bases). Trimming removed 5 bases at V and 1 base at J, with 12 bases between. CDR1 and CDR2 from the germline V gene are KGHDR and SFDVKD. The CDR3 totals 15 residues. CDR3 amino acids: CATSGAPGGTDTQYF. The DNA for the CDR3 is TGTGCCACCAGTGGGGCCCCGGGGGGCACAGATACGCAGTATTTT.

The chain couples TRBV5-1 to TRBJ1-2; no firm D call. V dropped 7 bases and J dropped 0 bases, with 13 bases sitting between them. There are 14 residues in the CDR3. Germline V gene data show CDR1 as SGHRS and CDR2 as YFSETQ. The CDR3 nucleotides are TGCGCCAGCGACCCCGGAGACTCTAACTATGGCTACACCTTC. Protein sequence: CASDPGDSNYGYTF.

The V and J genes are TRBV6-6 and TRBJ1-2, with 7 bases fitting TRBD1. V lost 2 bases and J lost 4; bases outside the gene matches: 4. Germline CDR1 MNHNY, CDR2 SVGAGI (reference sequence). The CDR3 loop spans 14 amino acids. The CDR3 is CASSYLGDSYGYTF. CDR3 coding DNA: TGTGCCAGCAGTTACCTAGGGGACAGCTATGGCTACACCTTC.

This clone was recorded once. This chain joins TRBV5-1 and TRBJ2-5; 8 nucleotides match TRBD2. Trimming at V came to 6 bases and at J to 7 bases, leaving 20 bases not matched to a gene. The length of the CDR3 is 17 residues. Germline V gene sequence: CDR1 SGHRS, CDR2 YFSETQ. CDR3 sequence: CASTFGLASGSKWTQYF. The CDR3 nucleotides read TGCGCCAGCACTTTTGGTTTGGCTAGCGGGTCCAAGTGGACCCAGTACTTC.

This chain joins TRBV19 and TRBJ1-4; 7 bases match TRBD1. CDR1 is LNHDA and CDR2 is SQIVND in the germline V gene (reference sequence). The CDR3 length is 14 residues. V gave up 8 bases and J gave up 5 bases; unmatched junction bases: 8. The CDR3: CASSRQDRNEKLFF. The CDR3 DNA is TGTGCCAGTTCCCGCCAGGACAGGAATGAAAAACTGTTTTTT.

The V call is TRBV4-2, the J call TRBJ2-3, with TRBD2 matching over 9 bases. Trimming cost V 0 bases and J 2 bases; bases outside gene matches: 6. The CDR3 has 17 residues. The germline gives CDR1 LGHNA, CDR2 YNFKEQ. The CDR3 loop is CASSQDPAGGNTDTQYF. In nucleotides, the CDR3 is TGTGCCAGCAGCCAAGATCCAGCGGGGGGCAACACAGATACGCAGTATTTT.

The DNA of the CDR3 is TGTGCCATCAGTGTACTTAGCGGGTCGAACACCGGGGAGCTGTTTTTT. Translating it yields CAISVLSGSNTGELFF. The chain couples TRBV10-3 to TRBJ2-2, with 7 bases that match TRBD2. The V gene's germline CDR1 is ENHRY and CDR2 SYGVKD. This CDR3 spans 16 amino acids. V dropped 4 bases and J dropped 0; count of bases not matched to a gene: 5.

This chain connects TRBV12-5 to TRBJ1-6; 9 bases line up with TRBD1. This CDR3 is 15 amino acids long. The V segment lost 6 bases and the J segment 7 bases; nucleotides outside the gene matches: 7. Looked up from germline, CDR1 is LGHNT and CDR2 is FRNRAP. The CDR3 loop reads CASGRDRDGNSPLHF. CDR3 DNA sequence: TGTGCTAGTGGCCGGGACAGGGACGGGAATTCACCCCTCCACTTT.

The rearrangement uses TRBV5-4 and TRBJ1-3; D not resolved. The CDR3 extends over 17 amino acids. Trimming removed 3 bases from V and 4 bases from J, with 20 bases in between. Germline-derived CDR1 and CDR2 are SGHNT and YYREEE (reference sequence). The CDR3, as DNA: TGTGCCAGCAGCTCTCGCGGCAGAAGTGAGTCAGGAAACACCATATATTTT. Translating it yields CASSSRGRSESGNTIYF.

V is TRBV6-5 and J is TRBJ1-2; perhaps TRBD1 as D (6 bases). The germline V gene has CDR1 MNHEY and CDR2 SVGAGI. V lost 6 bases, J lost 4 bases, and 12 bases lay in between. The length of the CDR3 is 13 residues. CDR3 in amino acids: CASRPRGAYGYTF. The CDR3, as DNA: TGTGCCAGCAGACCCAGGGGAGCCTATGGCTACACCTTC.

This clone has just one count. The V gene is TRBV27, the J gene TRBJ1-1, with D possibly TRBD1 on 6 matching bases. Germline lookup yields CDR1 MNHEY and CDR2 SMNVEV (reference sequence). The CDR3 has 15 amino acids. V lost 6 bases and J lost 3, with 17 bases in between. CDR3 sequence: CASRRTQGRDTEAFF. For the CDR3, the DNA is TGTGCCAGCAGACGCACACAGGGACGGGACACTGAAGCTTTCTTT.

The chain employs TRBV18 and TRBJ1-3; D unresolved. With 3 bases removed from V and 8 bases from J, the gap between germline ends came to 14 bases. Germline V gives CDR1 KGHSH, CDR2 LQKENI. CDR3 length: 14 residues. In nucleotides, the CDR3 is TGTGCCAGCTCACCTGACCCAGGAGTAGACACCATATATTTT. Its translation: CASSPDPGVDTIYF.

As DNA, the CDR3 is TGTGCCACCCTCCCCGGAGGGGGCACTGAAGCTTTCTTT. Translated: CATLPGGGTEAFF. This chain connects TRBV18 to TRBJ1-1; D possibly corresponds to TRBD1 (6 bases). The CDR3 has 13 amino acids. Trimming cost V 10 bases and J 4 bases, with 16 bases left between them. Germline values: CDR1 KGHSH, CDR2 LQKENI.

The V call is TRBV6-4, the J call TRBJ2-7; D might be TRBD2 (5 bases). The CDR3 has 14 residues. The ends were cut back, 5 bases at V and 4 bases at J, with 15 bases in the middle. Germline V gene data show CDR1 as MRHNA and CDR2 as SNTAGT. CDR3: CASSMAGIKYEQYV. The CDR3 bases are TGTGCCAGCAGTATGGCCGGGATAAAATACGAGCAGTACGTC.

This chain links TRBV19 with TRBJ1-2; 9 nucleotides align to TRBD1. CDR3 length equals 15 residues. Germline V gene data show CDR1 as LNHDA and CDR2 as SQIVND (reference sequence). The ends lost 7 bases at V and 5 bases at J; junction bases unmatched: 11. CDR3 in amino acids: CASTRDREELYGYTF. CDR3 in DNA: TGTGCCAGTACCCGGGACAGGGAGGAACTTTATGGCTACACCTTC.

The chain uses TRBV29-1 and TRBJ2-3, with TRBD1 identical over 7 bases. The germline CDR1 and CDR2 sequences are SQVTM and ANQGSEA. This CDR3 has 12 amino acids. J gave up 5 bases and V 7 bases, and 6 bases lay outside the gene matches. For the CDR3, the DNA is TGCAGCGCTCGACAGGGAGTAGATACGCAGTATTTT. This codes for CSARQGVDTQYF.

This chain's CDR3 is CASSDKERPSYNEQFF. In nucleotides, the CDR3 is TGTGCCAGCTCCGACAAAGAACGCCCCTCCTACAATGAGCAGTTCTTC. The chain links TRBV18 to TRBJ2-1; D unresolved. The CDR3 is made up of 16 amino acids. Germline V CDR1 and CDR2: KGHSH, LQKENI. V lost 6 bases, J lost 0 bases, and 15 bases lay in between.

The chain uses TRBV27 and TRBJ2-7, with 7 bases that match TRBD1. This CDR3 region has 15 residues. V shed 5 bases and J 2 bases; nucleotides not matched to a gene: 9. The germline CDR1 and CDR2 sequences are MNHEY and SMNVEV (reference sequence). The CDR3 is CASSPPTGTAYEQYF. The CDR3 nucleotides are TGTGCCAGCAGTCCCCCTACCGGGACAGCCTACGAGCAGTACTTC.

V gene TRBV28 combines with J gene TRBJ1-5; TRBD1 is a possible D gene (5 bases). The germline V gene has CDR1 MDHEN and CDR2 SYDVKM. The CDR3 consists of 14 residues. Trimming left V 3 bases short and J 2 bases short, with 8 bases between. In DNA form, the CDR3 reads TGTGCCAGCAGTTTTAGAGGGGGCAATCAGCCCCAGCATTTT. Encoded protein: CASSFRGGNQPQHF.

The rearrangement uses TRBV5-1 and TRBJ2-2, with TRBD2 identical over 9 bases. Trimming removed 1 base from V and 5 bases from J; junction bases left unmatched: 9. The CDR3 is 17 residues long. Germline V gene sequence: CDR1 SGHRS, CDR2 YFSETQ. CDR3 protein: CASSLTRGGALTGELFF. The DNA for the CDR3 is TGCGCCAGCAGCTTGACTCGCGGGGGGGCCTTGACCGGGGAGCTGTTTTTT.

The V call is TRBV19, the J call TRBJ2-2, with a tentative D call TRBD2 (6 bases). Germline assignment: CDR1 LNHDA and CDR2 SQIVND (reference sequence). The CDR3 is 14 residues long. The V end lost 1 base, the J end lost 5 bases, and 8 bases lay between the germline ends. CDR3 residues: CASSIAGVTGELFF. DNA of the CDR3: TGTGCCAGTAGTATAGCGGGGGTAACCGGGGAGCTGTTTTTT.

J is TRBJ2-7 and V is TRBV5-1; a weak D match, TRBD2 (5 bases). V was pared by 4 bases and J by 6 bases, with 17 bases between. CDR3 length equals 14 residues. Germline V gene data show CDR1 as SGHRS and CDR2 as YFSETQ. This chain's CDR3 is CASSRGLAPAEQYF. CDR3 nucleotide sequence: TGCGCCAGCAGCCGAGGACTCGCCCCTGCCGAGCAGTACTTC.